This is a list of T cell receptor beta chains from one sample in a study of PD-1 blockade in classical Hodgkin lymphoma. Profiled with immunoSEQ multiplex PCR; TCRdb holds only in-frame clones, not every one. The table lists around 26,000 clones, approximately 95% of them singletons. Specimen: peripheral blood mononuclear cells (PBMCs). These receptor sequences come from a human donor with classical Hodgkin lymphoma. CDR3s leave out the opening cysteine and the closing phenylalanine or tryptophan. Each record gives: D gene, CDR3 length, J gene, V gene, CDR3 protein. A D gene is named only where the DNA matches it firmly.

- | 12 | TRBJ1-2 | TRBV7-2 | ASSLGGAPGGYT
- | 13 | TRBJ2-1 | TRBV5-4 | ASSFVRVSYNEQF
- | 12 | TRBJ1-1 | TRBV25-1 | ASQPQGMNTEAF
- | 11 | TRBJ2-5 | TRBV18 | ASSPLHRETQY
- | 16 | TRBJ1-1 | TRBV25-1 | ASSAIKRGHPWNTEAF
TRBD2 | 13 | TRBJ2-3 | TRBV4-2 | ASSQGGGTTDTQY
TRBD1 | 13 | TRBJ2-7 | TRBV9 | ASGGRQGSTYEQY
- | 11 | TRBJ1-2 | TRBV6-5 | ASRPERTHGYT
- | 14 | TRBJ2-3 | TRBV6-5 | ASSYSGEEAWDTQY
- | 12 | TRBJ1-1 | TRBV7-9 | ASSFGPPGTEAF